This entry describes one T cell receptor (beta chain). What it binds is unknown. This specimen comes from a study of cytomegalovirus exposure and HLA in healthy donors. In the study overall: Earlier work reported approximately 100 million unique TCR beta sequences from 170 million or so T cells. Study findings and constraints: In a later analysis, most CMV-associated TCR beta chains appeared HLA-restricted.

Germline-derived CDR1 and CDR2 are MNHEY and SMNVEV (reference sequence). The CDR3 extends over 13 amino acids. In the PCR, 60 Vbeta and 13 Jbeta primers were used. Produced via immunoSEQ multiplex PCR; TCRdb's table is partial and in-frame only. The sample has nearly 110,000 clones; roughly four fifths are singletons. The chain joins TRBV27 to TRBJ2-5; D is unresolved. The J call may be wrong; the DNA end is better matched by TRBJ2-7. Sequences were obtained from PBMCs. The receptor comes from a male donor in good health and CMV-seropositive. In DNA, the CDR3 is TGTGCCAGCAAACCATACGAGTCGTACGAGCAGTACTTC. Its protein product is CASKPYESYEQYF.